Listed below are T cell receptor beta chains from one sample, sequenced in a study of blood T cell repertoires in COVID-19. Repertoires were generated with immunoSEQ multiplex PCR, while TCRdb's copy carries only in-frame clones and drops some. Here the sample spans more than 300,000 clones, roughly 90% being singletons. What was sequenced was PBMCs or T cells enriched from blood (not recorded which). Source of these receptors: a young woman who had been exposed to COVID-19. The CDR3 runs from the conserved cysteine through the conserved F or W. A D gene is named only where the DNA matches it firmly. Clone size is stated in some rows and not others, as once, few, many or a class when expanded.

cdr3_length j_call clone_size d_call v_call cdr3_aa cdr3_nt
15 TRBJ1-5 NA NA TRBV4-3 CASSPLHGPNQPQHF TGCGCCAGCAGCCCTTTACATGGGCCTAATCAGCCCCAGCATTTT
16 TRBJ2-3 NA TRBD2 TRBV11-2 CASSQGLAGGADTQYF TGTGCCAGCAGCCAGGGACTAGCGGGGGGGGCAGATACGCAGTATTTT
15 TRBJ2-6 few TRBD1 TRBV10-3 CAITQGATGANVLTF TGTGCCATCACCCAGGGGGCGACTGGGGCCAACGTCCTGACTTTC
13 TRBJ2-7 NA TRBD1 TRBV6-5 CATIRQGSYEQYF TGTGCCACCATTAGACAGGGGTCCTACGAGCAGTACTTC
15 TRBJ1-4 NA TRBD1 TRBV7-9 CASSWTGTGNEKLFF TGTGCCAGCAGTTGGACCGGGACAGGCAATGAAAAACTGTTTTTT
14 TRBJ2-5 NA NA TRBV16 CASSQFSRQETQYF TGTGCCAGCAGCCAATTTTCTAGGCAAGAGACCCAGTACTTC
13 TRBJ2-5 once NA TRBV5-1 CASNLGQKETQYF TGCGCCAGCAACCTCGGACAGAAAGAGACCCAGTACTTC
14 TRBJ1-1 NA NA TRBV27 CATSTSPPNTEAFF TGTGCCACCAGTACATCACCGCCGAACACTGAAGCTTTCTTT
15 TRBJ2-3 NA TRBD2 TRBV2 CASSGLAGGIDTQYF TGTGCCAGCAGCGGACTAGCGGGGGGGATAGATACGCAGTATTTT
14 TRBJ2-3 few NA TRBV5-1 CASSFGTGEGTQYF TGCGCCAGCAGCTTTGGGACTGGAGAGGGTACGCAGTATTTT
15 TRBJ2-1 once NA TRBV9 CASSANSGAYNEQFF TGTGCCAGCAGCGCAAATAGCGGTGCCTACAATGAGCAGTTCTTC
16 TRBJ2-1 NA TRBD1 TRBV4-2 CASSQQTGFSSNEQFF TGTGCCAGCAGCCAACAGACAGGGTTTTCCTCAAATGAGCAGTTCTTC
15 TRBJ2-1 NA TRBD1 TRBV5-1 CASSFSRGQNYEQFF TGCGCCAGCAGCTTTTCCAGGGGGCAAAACTATGAGCAGTTCTTC
15 TRBJ2-3 NA NA TRBV6-5 CASSYSGVSTDTQYF TGTGCCAGCAGTTACTCAGGAGTGAGCACAGATACGCAGTATTTT
15 TRBJ2-5 NA TRBD1 TRBV5-4 CASSLTGGREETQYF TGTGCCAGCAGTCTAACAGGGGGTAGGGAGGAGACCCAGTACTTC
13 TRBJ1-2 NA TRBD1 TRBV11-3 CASRWTGRGGYTF TGTGCCAGCAGATGGACAGGGAGGGGTGGCTACACCTTC
15 TRBJ2-1 once TRBD1 TRBV9 CASSARDRTHNEQFF TGTGCCAGCAGCGCTCGGGACAGGACACACAATGAGCAGTTCTTC
12 TRBJ2-2 few NA TRBV19 CAGVGATGELFF TGTGCCGGAGTAGGGGCCACCGGGGAGCTGTTTTTT
14 TRBJ1-1 NA NA TRBV5-1 CASTLGGDVTEAFF TGCGCCAGCACCCTTGGGGGGGATGTCACTGAAGCTTTCTTT
12 TRBJ1-1 once NA TRBV7-9 CANGEGYTEAFF TGTGCCAACGGAGAGGGTTACACTGAAGCTTTCTTT
19 TRBJ2-4 NA TRBD1 TRBV18 CASSRYYDRGELAKNIQYF TGTGCCAGCTCACGATACTACGACAGGGGAGAGCTGGCCAAAAACATTCAGTACTTC
16 TRBJ2-1 NA NA TRBV4-3 CASSQATGGLQKEQFF TGCGCCAGCAGCCAAGCGACGGGGGGCCTTCAAAAGGAGCAGTTCTTC
13 TRBJ1-2 NA NA TRBV19 CASTTRGGYGYTF TGTGCCAGTACCACGCGGGGTGGCTATGGCTACACCTTC
14 TRBJ1-2 NA TRBD1 TRBV6-5 CASKKDRGNYGYTF TGTGCCAGCAAAAAAGACAGGGGTAACTATGGCTACACCTTC
15 TRBJ1-2 NA NA TRBV5-1 CASYRTAQSYYGYTF TGCGCCAGCTACCGGACAGCACAATCATACTATGGCTACACCTTC
17 TRBJ2-2 NA TRBD2 TRBV4-3 CASSQVGGEQGGGELFF TGCGCCAGCAGCCAAGTCGGGGGGGAGCAAGGAGGCGGGGAGCTGTTTTTT
14 TRBJ2-5 NA NA TRBV5-4 CASSLRGTQETQYF TGTGCCAGCAGCTTGAGGGGTACTCAAGAGACCCAGTACTTC
15 TRBJ1-2 NA TRBD1 TRBV5-4 CASSFKTGTGYGYTF TGTGCCAGCAGCTTTAAAACCGGGACAGGATATGGCTACACCTTC
14 TRBJ2-1 NA NA TRBV19 CASSIDGAYNEQFF TGTGCCAGTAGTATTGACGGGGCCTACAATGAGCAGTTCTTC
13 TRBJ1-2 NA NA TRBV29-1 CSVGRSQGEGYTF TGCAGCGTTGGCCGGTCCCAGGGCGAGGGCTACACCTTC
15 TRBJ2-5 NA TRBD2 TRBV5-4 CASSPGTSGVETQYF TGTGCCAGCAGCCCAGGGACTAGCGGGGTTGAGACCCAGTACTTC
18 TRBJ2-1 NA TRBD2 TRBV24-1 CATSDGRTSGGSYNEQFF TGTGCCACCAGTGACGGCAGGACTAGCGGGGGGTCCTACAATGAGCAGTTCTTC
14 TRBJ2-1 few NA TRBV24-1 CATRGDGNYNEQFF TGTGCCACCCGAGGAGACGGAAACTACAATGAGCAGTTCTTC
17 TRBJ2-3 NA NA TRBV6-2/TRBV6-3 CASSYLLRGRHTDTQYF TGTGCCAGCAGTTACTTGTTGCGGGGGCGACACACAGATACGCAGTATTTT
15 TRBJ2-3 NA NA TRBV6-5 CASRRPYGSTDTQYF TGTGCCAGCAGACGCCCGTACGGTAGCACAGATACGCAGTATTTT
14 TRBJ1-1 NA NA TRBV6-1 CASSELYMNTEAFF TGTGCCAGCAGTGAACTTTATATGAACACTGAAGCTTTCTTT
14 TRBJ1-1 once TRBD1 TRBV11-2 CASSWAGGRTEAFF TGTGCCAGCAGCTGGGCAGGGGGGAGGACTGAAGCTTTCTTT
13 TRBJ1-2 NA TRBD1 TRBV2 CASSADREYGYTF TGTGCCAGCAGTGCAGACAGGGAGTATGGCTACACCTTC
16 TRBJ1-6 NA NA TRBV7-9 CASSVALSSYNSPLHF TGTGCCAGCAGCGTTGCGTTGAGCTCCTATAATTCACCCCTCCACTTT
19 TRBJ1-5 NA NA TRBV19 CASSTRTVTGFGGNQPQHF TGTGCCAGTAGTACGAGAACAGTTACGGGGTTCGGAGGCAATCAGCCCCAGCATTTT
14 TRBJ1-2 NA NA TRBV21-1 CARRSPTFNYGYTF TGTGCCAGGCGGTCCCCGACCTTTAACTATGGCTACACCTTC
16 TRBJ2-2 once TRBD2 TRBV18 CASSPPLAGVTGELFF TGTGCCAGCTCACCTCCTCTAGCGGGGGTCACCGGGGAGCTGTTTTTT
14 TRBJ1-4 NA TRBD1 TRBV7-2 CASTARDRGEKLFF TGTGCCAGCACCGCCCGGGACAGGGGCGAAAAACTGTTTTTT
13 TRBJ1-2 few NA TRBV6-6 CATKGHGPYGYTF TGTGCCACAAAGGGACATGGACCTTATGGCTACACCTTC
14 TRBJ1-1 NA NA TRBV28 CASSFRGRGTEAFF TGTGCCAGCAGTTTTAGAGGGAGGGGCACTGAAGCTTTCTTT
16 TRBJ2-1 NA NA TRBV24-1 CATGEAGLSSYNEQFF TGTGCCACCGGGGAGGCAGGTCTTAGCTCCTACAATGAGCAGTTCTTC
14 TRBJ1-2 NA TRBD1 TRBV24-1 CATSTNRQGYGYTF TGTGCCACCAGTACGAACCGACAGGGCTATGGCTACACCTTC
15 TRBJ2-3 once TRBD2 TRBV5-4 CASSWGLAGEDTQYF TGTGCCAGCAGCTGGGGACTAGCGGGCGAAGATACGCAGTATTTT
14 TRBJ1-2 NA TRBD1 TRBV24-1 CATRSENRGNGYTF TGTGCCACTCGGAGCGAGAACAGGGGGAATGGTTACACCTTC
13 TRBJ2-5 NA NA TRBV9 CASSSTGGETQYF TGTGCCAGCAGCTCGACCGGGGGAGAGACCCAGTACTTC
15 TRBJ1-5 NA NA TRBV28 CASGGWGNSNQPQHF TGTGCCAGCGGGGGGTGGGGGAATAGCAATCAGCCCCAGCATTTT
14 TRBJ1-4 NA TRBD1 TRBV6-5 CASSYSGGGEKLFF TGTGCCAGCAGTTACTCAGGGGGCGGTGAAAAACTGTTTTTT